This T cell receptor beta chain was captured by sequencing in a study of regulatory T cells in long-lasting Graves disease (dated by TCRdb to 2020 to 2023). With respect to the entire study: Persistent Graves' disease meant more than 5 years of antithyroid drug treatment with TSH receptor autoantibodies that stayed positive. The study was registered as a clinical trial and conducted in China. Persistent Graves' disease patients in the clinical cohort had taken antithyroid drugs for around 10 years on average. This study used TCR sequencing and RNA sequencing of peripheral blood to compare persistent Graves' disease patients against newly diagnosed Graves' disease patients. TCR sequencing covered 13 persistent and approximately 20 newly diagnosed Graves' disease patients, some 35 samples in total. Study-level results and caveats: More public clonotypes were shared among persistent patients (under 3,000) than among newly diagnosed patients (roughly 960). Sequencing and analysis were limited to the TCR beta chain. The authors acknowledged the small sample size as a limitation that may reduce accuracy. Compared with newly diagnosed patients, persistent Graves' disease patients had lower TCR Shannon entropy and fewer highly expanded clones, which suggests clonal expansion. Persistent disease showed preferential use of TRBV28, TRBJ1-2 and TRBJ2-5, whereas newly diagnosed disease favored TRBV20-1 and TRBJ2-1. Peripheral blood alone was examined, since thyroid tissue, which constituted the primary lesion, could not be accessed.

Per the publication, the time point label means: persistent/refractory GD, antithyroid drugs over 5 years with positive TRAb. For both TCR sequencing and RNA sequencing, RNA was extracted from PBMCs in TRIzol. The diagnosis of Graves' disease was made according to American Thyroid Association guidelines. The patients came from an endocrinology department in Xi'an, China. Each patient gave approximately 8.8 milliliters of peripheral blood, collected in an EDTA anticoagulant tube. PBMCs were isolated by Ficoll Paque Plus density gradient separation without further T cell sorting. An Agilent 2100 Bioanalyzer and agarose gel were used to assess RNA quality, and a NanoDrop 2000 was used to measure RNA concentration. This clonotype was seen ten or more times. The antigen it binds to is not known. No base quality information exists; no much larger clone differs at one position. The CDR3, cysteine through phenylalanine, is 13 amino acids long. Kept here is only the CDR3 DNA, which spans 39 bases and is read in frame from base 1. The V and J ends are trimmed by 3 bases and 9 bases, leaving 9 bases between them. CDR1 and CDR2, looked up from the germline V gene, are MDHEN and SYDVKM.

The library was prepared using multiplex PCR. The sequencer listed for this sample is Illumina HiSeq 4000. CDR3 regions were amplified by Arm-PCR with iRepertoire HTBI primers to construct TCR beta libraries. Gel purification was performed on PCR products prior to sequencing. Processing in the source paper ran as follows. Gene usage analysis of CDR3 amino acid clonotypes relied on the roughly 58 TRBV and over 13 TRBJ segments identified across samples. Filtered high-quality paired reads were merged into contigs using COPE and FqMerger. Contigs were aligned with BLAST to IMGT TRBV, TRBD and TRBJ reference genes, and CDR3 was defined per IMGT. Highly expanded clones were defined as clonotypes with a frequency above 0.1%. Repertoire diversity was measured by Shannon entropy, and V-J evenness by the Gini coefficient. Clonotypes shared by more than one individual were considered public. TCRdb itself trimmed the public reads at Q25 with fastp, ran MiXCR and retained productive beta chains. Rows are combined by CDR3 protein, so each entry shows the most common genes and DNA. Here the V and J calls rest on TCRdb's processing, not on the authors' analysis. The sample records some 440,000 distinct CDR3 sequences, around 21% of which are singletons. Jointly, the top ten make up 7% to 10% of the sample.

The source was peripheral blood mononuclear cells (PBMCs), collected when the disease was refractory, from a patient treated with antithyroid drugs. The receptor's source is a female donor with Graves disease. This chain is built from TRBV28 and TRBJ1-6; confidence is insufficient to name the D gene. This receptor carries the CDR3 CASSFTGGSPLHF. The DNA is TGTGCCAGCAGTTTTACTGGAGGTTCACCCCTCCACTTT.